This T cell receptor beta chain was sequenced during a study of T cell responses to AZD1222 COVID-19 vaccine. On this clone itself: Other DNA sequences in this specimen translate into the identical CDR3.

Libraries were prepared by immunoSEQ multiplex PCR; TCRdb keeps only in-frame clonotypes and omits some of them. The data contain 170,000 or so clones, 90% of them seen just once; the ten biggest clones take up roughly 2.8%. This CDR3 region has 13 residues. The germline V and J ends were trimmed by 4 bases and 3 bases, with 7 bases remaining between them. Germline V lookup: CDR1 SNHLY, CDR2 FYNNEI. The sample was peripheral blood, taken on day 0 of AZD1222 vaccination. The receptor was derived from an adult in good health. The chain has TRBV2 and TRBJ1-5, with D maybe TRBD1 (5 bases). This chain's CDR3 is CASSGQSNQPQHF. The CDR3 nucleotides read TGTGCCAGCAGTGGACAGTCCAATCAGCCCCAGCATTTT. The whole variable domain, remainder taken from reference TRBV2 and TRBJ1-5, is EPEVTQTPSHQVTQMGQEVILRCVPISNHLYFYWYRQILGQKVEFLVSFYNNEISEKSEIFDDQFSVERPDGSNFTLKIRSTKLEDSAMYFCASSGQSNQPQHFGDGTRLSIL.